Presented here are 7 T cell receptor beta chains from one specimen sequenced in a study of blood T cell repertoires in COVID-19. TCRdb's copy holds only in-frame clones and misses some; the assay was immunoSEQ multiplex PCR. The data hold about 60,000 clones, with 90% observed a single time. Specimen: peripheral blood. The source of these receptors is a human donor with active COVID-19. The donor label of this sample is uncertain.

Worth noting for this clone: At one end the junction does not follow the germline gene, possibly because of a read error. V usage is TRBV7-7 and J usage is TRBJ2-1, with 12 positions matching TRBD2. In germline, CDR1 is SSHAT, CDR2 FNYEAQ (reference sequence). The CDR3 covers 16 residues. CDR3 DNA: TGTGCTAGCAGCCCGAGGGCTAGCGGGGGGGCCAATGAGCAGTTCTTC. The encoded protein is CASSPRASGGANEQFF.

A single count supports this clone. V is TRBV6-1 and J is TRBJ2-3; D may be TRBD2 (5 bases). V lost 2 bases and J 3 bases, leaving 12 bases between the germline ends. CDR1 and CDR2 (germline): MNHNS, SASEGT. This CDR3 is 15 amino acids long. CDR3 loop: CASSESAGITDTQYF. The CDR3 coding sequence is TGTGCCAGCAGTGAAAGCGCGGGCATAACAGATACGCAGTATTTT.

This chain joins TRBV5-5 and TRBJ2-1, with unresolved D. The germline V gene encodes CDR1 SGHKS and CDR2 YYEKEE (reference sequence). Trimming cost V 5 bases and J 6 bases, with 12 bases left between them. The CDR3 consists of 13 residues. CDR3 in DNA: TGTGCCAGCAGTTCTATCTGGAGCAATGAGCAGTTCTTC. Translation: CASSSIWSNEQFF.

This chain links TRBV7-3 with TRBJ2-2; 8 bases are shared with TRBD2. This CDR3 region has 17 residues. CDR1 is SGHTA and CDR2 is FQGTGA in the germline V gene. The V segment lost 5 bases and the J segment 4 bases; nucleotides outside the gene matches: 12. The CDR3: CASSQGRGAPTTGELFF. In DNA form, the CDR3 reads TGTGCCAGCAGCCAGGGGCGGGGGGCACCGACCACCGGGGAGCTGTTTTTT.

The J gene is TRBJ1-2, the V gene TRBV20-1; perhaps TRBD1 as D (6 bases). The germline gives CDR1 DFQATT, CDR2 SNEGSKA (reference sequence). This CDR3 is built from 10 residues. CDR3 region: CSTRGKGYTF. The CDR3 region has the DNA TGCAGCACCAGGGGTAAGGGCTACACCTTC.

This clone is a singleton in its sample. The V call is TRBV11-2, the J call TRBJ2-7, with 10 bases matching TRBD2. Germline V gene lookup returns CDR1 SGHAT and CDR2 FQNNGV. The CDR3 is made up of 15 amino acids. V lost 5 bases and J lost 7; bases outside the gene matches: 11. CDR3 protein: CASSVRLAGREEQYF. CDR3 coding DNA: TGTGCCAGCAGCGTCCGACTAGCGGGTAGAGAGGAGCAGTACTTC.

The chain employs TRBV7-9 and TRBJ1-1, with 9 bases fitting TRBD1. Germline values: CDR1 SEHNR, CDR2 FQNEAQ (reference sequence). The J segment lost 6 bases and the V segment lost 4 bases, leaving 6 bases of the junction unmatched. This CDR3 comprises 14 residues. CDR3 sequence reads: CASSSDRGKAEAFF. Written as DNA, the CDR3 is TGTGCCAGCAGCTCCGACAGGGGGAAGGCTGAAGCTTTCTTT.